The present entry profiles one TCR beta chain with its context. A second 7 to 11 cycle PCR used barcoded and J-beta primers. Each cDNA molecule, via a template-switch adaptor with 12 random nucleotides, was tagged. TCRdb passed the 5' RACE reads through MiXCR, listing each CDR3 protein once. The top ten clones hold less than 8% of a sample with 1.2 million to 1.5 million distinct CDR3 sequences, approximately 40% of them seen once. The data were taken from a study of blood T cells in healthy people across ages. The CDR3 contains 14 residues. CDR1 is SGHRS and CDR2 is YFSETQ in the germline V gene. Source material: blood. The receptor was isolated from a woman between 18 and 29 years old in good health. V is TRBV5-1 and J is TRBJ2-4; D gene ambiguous. The J call is doubtful: the DNA matches TRBJ2-7 better. CDR3 protein: CASSLANPVDEQYF. For the CDR3, the DNA is TGCGCCAGCAGCTTGGCAAACCCTGTCGACGAGCAGTACTTC.